The clone carrying this TCR beta chain was counted ten times or more. This sample stems from a study of T cells in Graves' hyperthyroidism and ophthalmopathy. RNA transcripts yielded amplified TCR beta CDR3 regions. TCR CDR3 underwent first-round RT-PCR with the HTBI primer set. A single record per CDR3 protein comes from TCRdb applying MiXCR to the multiplex PCR reads. The data contain fewer than 750,000 distinct CDR3 sequences, about 15% of them seen just once; the ten biggest clones take up over 3.5%. This TCR was recovered from a woman aged 40 to 50 with Graves' ophthalmopathy. The specimen sequenced was blood.

The CDR3 loop is CASSYQRQGPPEGNQPQHF. The CDR3, as DNA: TGTGCCAGCAGTTACCAGCGACAGGGGCCGCCGGAGGGCAATCAGCCCCAGCATTTT. J is TRBJ1-5 and V is TRBV6-2 or TRBV6-3, with 8 positions matching TRBD1. The CDR3 totals 19 residues. The V gene's germline CDR1 is MNHEY and CDR2 SVGEGT. Unmatched junction bases numbered 14, after V lost 2 bases and J lost 2 bases.